This T cell receptor (beta chain) was sequenced during a study of T cell responses to AZD1222 COVID-19 vaccine. General study findings and limits: Reports say nearly half of spike-specific TCRs go after unmutated variant regions. Clonal diversity was possibly underestimated; the donors were predominantly white British and more often female. No day 14 peak samples; only post-peak repertoires were characterized.

Comments on this clone: Its cognate antigen is unknown.

V lost 3 bases and J lost 6; bases outside the gene matches: 15. Germline V gives CDR1 MDHEN, CDR2 SYDVKM. This CDR3 has 18 residues. Generated by immunoSEQ multiplex PCR, the TCRdb table keeps only in-frame clones and is missing some. The repertoire consists of more than 70,000 clones, with roughly 85% occurring once and the leading ten covering approximately 8%. The source material was peripheral blood, sampled on day 0 of AZD1222 vaccination. The origin of this receptor is an adult in good health. The chain links TRBV28 to TRBJ2-2; TRBD1 agrees at 8 bases. The CDR3 reads CASSLGSQGAMGAGELFF. CDR3 nucleotide sequence: TGTGCCAGCAGTTTGGGATCGCAGGGGGCTATGGGGGCCGGGGAGCTGTTTTTT.